Following are 21 T cell receptor beta chains from one sample sequenced in a study of blood T cell repertoires in COVID-19. Method: immunoSEQ multiplex PCR; TCRdb's copy keeps in-frame clones and lacks some. The sample holds fewer than 200,000 clones, around 85% seen once. Sequenced input: peripheral blood. The receptor source for this set is a woman aged 55 to 70 with acute or convalescent COVID-19.

This clone has more than one count but fewer than ten. The chain links TRBV11-2 to TRBJ1-4; no reliable D call. The germline CDR1 and CDR2 sequences are SGHAT and FQNNGV. CDR3 size: 13 residues. V was cut by 5 bases and J by 7 bases, with 11 bases left in between. The CDR3 protein is CASSPGEGEKLFF. In DNA, the CDR3 is TGTGCCAGCAGCCCCGGGGAGGGTGAAAAACTGTTTTTT.

V is TRBV4-2 and J is TRBJ1-2; D possibly corresponds to TRBD1 (6 bases). V gave up 0 bases and J gave up 8 bases, with 13 bases separating them. From germline, CDR1 is LGHNA and CDR2 YNFKEQ. The CDR3 extends over 14 amino acids. The CDR3 here is CASSQDYRVGGYTF. The CDR3 DNA sequence: TGTGCCAGCAGCCAAGATTACAGGGTCGGGGGCTACACCTTC.

Of note for this clone: The same CDR3 is also encoded by other DNA sequences in this sample. The V call is TRBV9, the J call TRBJ1-2; 7 bases are a match to TRBD1. Germline CDR1 and CDR2: SGDLS and YYNGEE. The CDR3 has 14 residues. J gave up 4 bases and V 0 bases, and 3 bases lay outside the gene matches. In nucleotides, the CDR3 is TGTGCCAGCAGCGTAGGACAGGGACCCTATGGCTACACCTTC. Translating it yields CASSVGQGPYGYTF. Combining the CDR3 with reference TRBV9 and TRBJ1-2 gives the whole variable domain DSGVTQTPKHLITATGQRVTLRCSPRSGDLSVYWYQQSLDQGLQFLIQYYNGEERAKGNILERFSAQQFPDLHSELNLSSLELGDSALYFCASSVGQGPYGYTFGSGTRLTVV.

J is TRBJ1-2 and V is TRBV10-3; tentatively, D is TRBD1 (5 bases). This CDR3 has 13 residues. V lost 6 bases and J lost 3, with 11 bases in between. Germline assignment: CDR1 ENHRY and CDR2 SYGVKD. The CDR3 DNA sequence: TGTGCCATCAGCGGGGGTACAGACTATGGCTACACCTTC. It codes for CAISGGTDYGYTF.

This chain uses TRBV20-1 with TRBJ2-3; 7 bases agree with TRBD2. This CDR3 has 15 amino acids. Looked up from germline, CDR1 is DFQATT and CDR2 is SNEGSKA (reference sequence). J was trimmed by 2 bases and V by 3 bases; bases with no gene match: 8. The CDR3 spells CSASLTSAHTDTQYF. The CDR3 nucleotides read TGCAGTGCTAGTCTCACTAGCGCACACACAGATACGCAGTATTTT.

The chain employs TRBV9 and TRBJ2-2; a possible D gene is TRBD2 (6 bases). From germline, CDR1 is SGDLS and CDR2 YYNGEE. Trimming removed 0 bases from V and 4 bases from J, with 16 bases in between. The CDR3 consists of 17 residues. In DNA, the CDR3 is TGTGCCAGCAGCGTAGGAGGGAGATCCGGGGGCACCGGGGAGCTGTTTTTT. This sequence encodes CASSVGGRSGGTGELFF. Together with reference TRBV9 and TRBJ2-2, the CDR3 gives the full variable domain: DSGVTQTPKHLITATGQRVTLRCSPRSGDLSVYWYQQSLDQGLQFLIQYYNGEERAKGNILERFSAQQFPDLHSELNLSSLELGDSALYFCASSVGGRSGGTGELFFGEGSRLTVL.

The rearrangement joins TRBV29-1 to TRBJ2-2, with 8 bases identical to TRBD2. Looked up from germline, CDR1 is SQVTM and CDR2 is ANQGSEA. J was trimmed by 4 bases and V by 6 bases; bases with no gene match: 7. This CDR3 has 14 residues. CDR3 loop: CSVEAGGGTGELFF. CDR3 nucleotides: TGCAGCGTAGAGGCGGGAGGTGGCACCGGGGAGCTGTTTTTT.

The chain links TRBV30 to TRBJ2-3; 10 positions agree with TRBD2. Germline loops: CDR1 GTSNPN, CDR2 SVGIG (reference sequence). The CDR3 runs 15 residues. The V segment lost 2 bases and the J segment 2 bases; nucleotides outside the gene matches: 4. CDR3 nucleotides: TGTGCCTGGAGTCCCGGACTAGCGGACACAGATACGCAGTATTTT. This sequence encodes CAWSPGLADTDTQYF.

The chain links TRBV4-2 to TRBJ2-5; D gene uncertain. The V gene lost 0 bases and the J gene lost 5 bases, with 10 bases spanning the gap. Germline loops: CDR1 LGHNA, CDR2 YNFKEQ. The CDR3 has 14 residues. The CDR3 coding sequence is TGTGCCAGCAGCCAAGACTTGGGCAGGGAGACCCAGTACTTC. Translated, it gives CASSQDLGRETQYF.

J is TRBJ2-5 and V is TRBV5-4; 13 bases map to TRBD2. The V gene's germline CDR1 is SGHNT and CDR2 YYREEE (reference sequence). The CDR3 loop spans 16 amino acids. The J segment lost 2 bases and the V segment lost 2 bases, leaving 3 bases of the junction unmatched. The CDR3: CASSFPGLAGQETQYF. DNA of the CDR3: TGTGCCAGCAGCTTTCCGGGACTAGCGGGACAAGAGACCCAGTACTTC. Together with reference TRBV5-4 and TRBJ2-5, the CDR3 gives the full variable domain: ETGVTQSPTHLIKTRGQQVTLRCSSQSGHNTVSWYQQALGQGPQFIFQYYREEENGRGNFPPRFSGLQFPNYSSELNVNALELDDSALYLCASSFPGLAGQETQYFGPGTRLLVL.

This clone was found once. The chain links TRBV29-1 to TRBJ2-7; D may be TRBD2 (6 bases). CDR1 is SQVTM and CDR2 is ANQGSEA in the germline V gene. The CDR3 loop spans 13 amino acids. V was clipped by 2 bases and J by 7 bases, with 15 bases between them. CDR3 DNA sequence: TGCAGCGTTGAAAGAGACAGAGGGAGGGAGCAGTACTTC. It specifies CSVERDRGREQYF.

To note about this clone: Other DNA sequences within the sample encode an identical CDR3. The genes are TRBV30 and TRBJ1-2; no clear D. Trimming stripped 2 bases from V and 7 bases from J, with 8 bases between. Per germline, CDR1 GTSNPN and CDR2 SVGIG (reference sequence). The CDR3 runs 11 residues. The CDR3 loop is CAWSTGVGYTF. For the CDR3, the DNA is TGTGCCTGGAGTACCGGGGTTGGCTACACCTTC.

The genes are TRBV5-1 and TRBJ2-7, with D maybe TRBD1 (6 bases). The V and J ends lost 4 bases and 4 bases respectively, with 18 bases between them. Germline V gene data show CDR1 as SGHRS and CDR2 as YFSETQ. CDR3 length equals 15 residues. DNA for the CDR3: TGCGCCAGCAGCCGGACGGTGGGGACACAGTACGAGCAGTACTTC. Amino acids: CASSRTVGTQYEQYF. Full variable domain (rest looked up from reference TRBV5-1 and TRBJ2-7): KAGVTQTPRYLIKTRGQQVTLSCSPISGHRSVSWYQQTPGQGLQFLFEYFSETQRNKGNFPGRFSGRQFSNSRSEMNVSTLELGDSALYLCASSRTVGTQYEQYFGPGTRLTVT.

This sequence joins TRBV4-1 and TRBJ2-7; 8 positions match TRBD2. Trimming at V came to 3 bases and at J to 3 bases, leaving 1 base not matched to a gene. Germline V gives CDR1 MGHRA, CDR2 YSYEKL. The CDR3 extends over 13 amino acids. The CDR3 protein is CASSHSGNYEQYF. The DNA for the CDR3 is TGCGCCAGCAGCCATAGCGGGAACTACGAGCAGTACTTC.

This chain connects TRBV10-3 to TRBJ2-1; 9 bases are shared with TRBD1. Trimming took 11 bases from V and 7 from J; bases not matched to a gene: 12. CDR1 ENHRY and CDR2 SYGVKD come from the germline V gene. CDR3 size: 14 residues. The chain's CDR3 is CAVRSDRGGNEQFF. The CDR3 nucleotides are TGTGCCGTGAGGTCGGACAGGGGAGGAAATGAGCAGTTCTTC.

V and J are TRBV5-1 and TRBJ2-1, with D possibly TRBD2 on 5 matching bases. Trimming left V 1 base short and J 8 bases short, with 13 bases between. CDR1 is SGHRS, CDR2 YFSETQ, per germline. The CDR3 contains 14 residues. The CDR3, as DNA: TGCGCCAGCAGCTTGACGAGAGGGAGCCATGAGCAGTTCTTC. Its protein is CASSLTRGSHEQFF.

The chain combines TRBV7-3 with TRBJ2-2; 7 bases are a match to TRBD2. J lost 5 bases, V lost 2 bases, and 8 bases had no gene match. This CDR3 is 16 amino acids long. In germline, CDR1 is SGHTA, CDR2 FQGTGA. CDR3 amino acids: CASSLLGGPDTGELFF. For the CDR3, the DNA is TGTGCCAGCAGCTTACTGGGAGGGCCAGATACCGGGGAGCTGTTTTTT.

The V gene is TRBV28, the J gene TRBJ1-3, with D hard to call. Germline V lookup: CDR1 MDHEN, CDR2 SYDVKM. Trimming shortened V by 4 bases and J by 0 bases, and 13 bases separated the two germline ends. CDR3 length: 16 residues. The chain's CDR3 is CASSSAGVFSGNTIYF. The CDR3 nucleotides read TGTGCCAGCAGTTCGGCCGGAGTTTTCTCTGGAAACACCATATATTTT.

J is TRBJ1-5 and V is TRBV10-3, with D possibly being TRBD1 (5 bases). The CDR3 is made up of 13 amino acids. Germline V CDR1 and CDR2: ENHRY, SYGVKD. Trimming stripped 5 bases from V and 5 bases from J, with 10 bases between. CDR3 sequence: CAISPGIDQPQHF. CDR3 DNA: TGTGCCATCAGTCCAGGGATCGATCAGCCCCAGCATTTT.

The chain has TRBV21-1 and TRBJ2-7; the table's D call, TRBD1, has no DNA check behind it. TRBV21-1 is shown as a pseudogene. This CDR3 comprises 15 residues. The DNA for the CDR3 is TGTGCCAGCAGCAAATTCGTACAGGGGCTGTACGAGCAGTACGTC. Translation: CASSKFVQGLYEQYV.

This clone was seen a few times. This chain connects TRBV18 to TRBJ2-1; TRBD1 matches 10 bases. Germline trimming cut 6 bases from V and 5 bases from J; bases unmatched to any gene: 1. This CDR3 region has 13 residues. Germline values: CDR1 KGHSH, CDR2 LQKENI. The CDR3 here is CASSGTGDNEQFF. For the CDR3, the DNA is TGTGCCAGCTCCGGGACAGGGGACAATGAGCAGTTCTTC.